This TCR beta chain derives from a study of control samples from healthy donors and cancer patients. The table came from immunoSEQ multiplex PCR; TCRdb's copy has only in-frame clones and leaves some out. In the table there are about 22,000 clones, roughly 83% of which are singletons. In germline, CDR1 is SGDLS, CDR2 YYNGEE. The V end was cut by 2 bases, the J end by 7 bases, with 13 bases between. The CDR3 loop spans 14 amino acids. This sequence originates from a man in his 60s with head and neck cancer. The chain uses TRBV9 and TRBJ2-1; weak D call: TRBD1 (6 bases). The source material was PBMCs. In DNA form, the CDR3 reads TGTGCCAGCAGCGTTGCAGGGGACGGGAATGAGCAGTTCTTC. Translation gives CASSVAGDGNEQFF.